This is a list of T cell receptor beta chains from one sample in a study of CD8+ T cells in alopecia areata. Produced via immunoSEQ multiplex PCR; TCRdb's table is partial and in-frame only. The sample consists of 150,000 to 200,000 clones, approximately 60% of them appearing once. The starting material was CD4+ T cells sorted from blood, obtained at week 24, from a patient treated with tofacitinib. The receptors stem from a human donor with alopecia areata. Each CDR3 is given with its conserved first and last residue. The size field is filled for only some rows; it gives once, few, many or a size class.

V gene,clone size,J gene,CDR3 protein
TRBV6-1,few,TRBJ1-2,CASSEGGPVYGYTF
TRBV30,.,TRBJ1-4,CAWNEGTGSEKLFF
TRBV30,few,TRBJ1-2,CAWRHRGAEGYTF
TRBV29-1,few,TRBJ2-7,CSGRLGTGGNEQYF
TRBV6-6,.,TRBJ1-5,CASSWELTGQPQHF
TRBV4-2,.,TRBJ2-3,CASSLGLTNTDTQYF
TRBV27,few,TRBJ2-1,CASSLRRVSYNEQFF
TRBV30,.,TRBJ1-5,CAWSGGDGQPQHF
TRBV19,.,TRBJ1-1,CASSIWGGNTEAFF
TRBV29-1,.,TRBJ2-7,CSVEGRGYEQYF
TRBV5-1,once,TRBJ1-1,CASTWQLNTEAFF
TRBV6-5,.,TRBJ1-1,CASRTGTMNTEAFF
TRBV4-2,few,TRBJ1-2,CASSQTDNYGYTF
TRBV4-2,once,TRBJ2-3,CASSQGQAGTDTQYF
TRBV6-6,few,TRBJ2-7,CASSPGQVVYEQYF
TRBV6-1,.,TRBJ2-7,CASSEALWEQYF
TRBV6-5,.,TRBJ1-6,CASREGHNYNSPLHF
TRBV29-1,.,TRBJ1-1,CSVGQGSTEAFF
TRBV30,.,TRBJ2-2,CAWGPNTGELFF
TRBV27,.,TRBJ1-6,CASSLSQGGSYNSPLHF
TRBV30,.,TRBJ1-2,CAYTPKGFYGYTF
TRBV29-1,.,TRBJ2-7,CSVGGQGKNEQYF
TRBV7-2,.,TRBJ2-2,CASSLARSNTGELFF
TRBV5-1,.,TRBJ1-1,CASSTQTAKNTEAFF
TRBV5-6,.,TRBJ1-1,CASSLAGGMNTEAFF
TRBV7-2,.,TRBJ2-1,CASRLEAGGNNEQFF
TRBV7-9,.,TRBJ2-2,CASSLEAATGELFF
TRBV30,.,TRBJ1-6,CAWNGGGYNSPLHF
TRBV2,.,TRBJ1-2,CASKTVFNYGYTF
TRBV5-1,.,TRBJ2-2,CASSSRTTNTGELFF
TRBV7-9,few,TRBJ2-3,CASSPRTGGGLQYF